This T cell receptor beta chain emerged from a study of siplizumab effects on memory and regulatory T cells. Study observations and caveats: Tregs proliferating in siplizumab cultures lacked confirmation of their suppressive function. Apparently key alloresponse contributors, naive T cells also seemed more diverse than memory cells. Versus about 26% in controls, the mappable alloreactive CD4+ clones averaged about 69% Treg-derived with siplizumab.

The germline gives CDR1 SGHTA, CDR2 FQGNSA. V lost 5 bases and J 0 bases, leaving 14 bases between the germline ends. The CDR3 loop spans 15 amino acids. Using immunoSEQ multiplex PCR, the repertoire was profiled, and TCRdb retains in-frame clones only, with some absent. Here the sample spans 100,000 or so clones, around 93% being singletons. Notes on this clone: The target antigen is unknown.

This chain joins TRBV7-2 and TRBJ2-7; no firm D call. Material for sequencing was non-Treg CD4+ T cells sorted from blood. The source of this sequence is a human donor in good health. CDR3 sequence: CASSLTRLSSYEQYF. Here the CDR3 DNA reads TGTGCCAGCAGCCTCACGAGGCTGAGCTCCTACGAGCAGTACTTC.